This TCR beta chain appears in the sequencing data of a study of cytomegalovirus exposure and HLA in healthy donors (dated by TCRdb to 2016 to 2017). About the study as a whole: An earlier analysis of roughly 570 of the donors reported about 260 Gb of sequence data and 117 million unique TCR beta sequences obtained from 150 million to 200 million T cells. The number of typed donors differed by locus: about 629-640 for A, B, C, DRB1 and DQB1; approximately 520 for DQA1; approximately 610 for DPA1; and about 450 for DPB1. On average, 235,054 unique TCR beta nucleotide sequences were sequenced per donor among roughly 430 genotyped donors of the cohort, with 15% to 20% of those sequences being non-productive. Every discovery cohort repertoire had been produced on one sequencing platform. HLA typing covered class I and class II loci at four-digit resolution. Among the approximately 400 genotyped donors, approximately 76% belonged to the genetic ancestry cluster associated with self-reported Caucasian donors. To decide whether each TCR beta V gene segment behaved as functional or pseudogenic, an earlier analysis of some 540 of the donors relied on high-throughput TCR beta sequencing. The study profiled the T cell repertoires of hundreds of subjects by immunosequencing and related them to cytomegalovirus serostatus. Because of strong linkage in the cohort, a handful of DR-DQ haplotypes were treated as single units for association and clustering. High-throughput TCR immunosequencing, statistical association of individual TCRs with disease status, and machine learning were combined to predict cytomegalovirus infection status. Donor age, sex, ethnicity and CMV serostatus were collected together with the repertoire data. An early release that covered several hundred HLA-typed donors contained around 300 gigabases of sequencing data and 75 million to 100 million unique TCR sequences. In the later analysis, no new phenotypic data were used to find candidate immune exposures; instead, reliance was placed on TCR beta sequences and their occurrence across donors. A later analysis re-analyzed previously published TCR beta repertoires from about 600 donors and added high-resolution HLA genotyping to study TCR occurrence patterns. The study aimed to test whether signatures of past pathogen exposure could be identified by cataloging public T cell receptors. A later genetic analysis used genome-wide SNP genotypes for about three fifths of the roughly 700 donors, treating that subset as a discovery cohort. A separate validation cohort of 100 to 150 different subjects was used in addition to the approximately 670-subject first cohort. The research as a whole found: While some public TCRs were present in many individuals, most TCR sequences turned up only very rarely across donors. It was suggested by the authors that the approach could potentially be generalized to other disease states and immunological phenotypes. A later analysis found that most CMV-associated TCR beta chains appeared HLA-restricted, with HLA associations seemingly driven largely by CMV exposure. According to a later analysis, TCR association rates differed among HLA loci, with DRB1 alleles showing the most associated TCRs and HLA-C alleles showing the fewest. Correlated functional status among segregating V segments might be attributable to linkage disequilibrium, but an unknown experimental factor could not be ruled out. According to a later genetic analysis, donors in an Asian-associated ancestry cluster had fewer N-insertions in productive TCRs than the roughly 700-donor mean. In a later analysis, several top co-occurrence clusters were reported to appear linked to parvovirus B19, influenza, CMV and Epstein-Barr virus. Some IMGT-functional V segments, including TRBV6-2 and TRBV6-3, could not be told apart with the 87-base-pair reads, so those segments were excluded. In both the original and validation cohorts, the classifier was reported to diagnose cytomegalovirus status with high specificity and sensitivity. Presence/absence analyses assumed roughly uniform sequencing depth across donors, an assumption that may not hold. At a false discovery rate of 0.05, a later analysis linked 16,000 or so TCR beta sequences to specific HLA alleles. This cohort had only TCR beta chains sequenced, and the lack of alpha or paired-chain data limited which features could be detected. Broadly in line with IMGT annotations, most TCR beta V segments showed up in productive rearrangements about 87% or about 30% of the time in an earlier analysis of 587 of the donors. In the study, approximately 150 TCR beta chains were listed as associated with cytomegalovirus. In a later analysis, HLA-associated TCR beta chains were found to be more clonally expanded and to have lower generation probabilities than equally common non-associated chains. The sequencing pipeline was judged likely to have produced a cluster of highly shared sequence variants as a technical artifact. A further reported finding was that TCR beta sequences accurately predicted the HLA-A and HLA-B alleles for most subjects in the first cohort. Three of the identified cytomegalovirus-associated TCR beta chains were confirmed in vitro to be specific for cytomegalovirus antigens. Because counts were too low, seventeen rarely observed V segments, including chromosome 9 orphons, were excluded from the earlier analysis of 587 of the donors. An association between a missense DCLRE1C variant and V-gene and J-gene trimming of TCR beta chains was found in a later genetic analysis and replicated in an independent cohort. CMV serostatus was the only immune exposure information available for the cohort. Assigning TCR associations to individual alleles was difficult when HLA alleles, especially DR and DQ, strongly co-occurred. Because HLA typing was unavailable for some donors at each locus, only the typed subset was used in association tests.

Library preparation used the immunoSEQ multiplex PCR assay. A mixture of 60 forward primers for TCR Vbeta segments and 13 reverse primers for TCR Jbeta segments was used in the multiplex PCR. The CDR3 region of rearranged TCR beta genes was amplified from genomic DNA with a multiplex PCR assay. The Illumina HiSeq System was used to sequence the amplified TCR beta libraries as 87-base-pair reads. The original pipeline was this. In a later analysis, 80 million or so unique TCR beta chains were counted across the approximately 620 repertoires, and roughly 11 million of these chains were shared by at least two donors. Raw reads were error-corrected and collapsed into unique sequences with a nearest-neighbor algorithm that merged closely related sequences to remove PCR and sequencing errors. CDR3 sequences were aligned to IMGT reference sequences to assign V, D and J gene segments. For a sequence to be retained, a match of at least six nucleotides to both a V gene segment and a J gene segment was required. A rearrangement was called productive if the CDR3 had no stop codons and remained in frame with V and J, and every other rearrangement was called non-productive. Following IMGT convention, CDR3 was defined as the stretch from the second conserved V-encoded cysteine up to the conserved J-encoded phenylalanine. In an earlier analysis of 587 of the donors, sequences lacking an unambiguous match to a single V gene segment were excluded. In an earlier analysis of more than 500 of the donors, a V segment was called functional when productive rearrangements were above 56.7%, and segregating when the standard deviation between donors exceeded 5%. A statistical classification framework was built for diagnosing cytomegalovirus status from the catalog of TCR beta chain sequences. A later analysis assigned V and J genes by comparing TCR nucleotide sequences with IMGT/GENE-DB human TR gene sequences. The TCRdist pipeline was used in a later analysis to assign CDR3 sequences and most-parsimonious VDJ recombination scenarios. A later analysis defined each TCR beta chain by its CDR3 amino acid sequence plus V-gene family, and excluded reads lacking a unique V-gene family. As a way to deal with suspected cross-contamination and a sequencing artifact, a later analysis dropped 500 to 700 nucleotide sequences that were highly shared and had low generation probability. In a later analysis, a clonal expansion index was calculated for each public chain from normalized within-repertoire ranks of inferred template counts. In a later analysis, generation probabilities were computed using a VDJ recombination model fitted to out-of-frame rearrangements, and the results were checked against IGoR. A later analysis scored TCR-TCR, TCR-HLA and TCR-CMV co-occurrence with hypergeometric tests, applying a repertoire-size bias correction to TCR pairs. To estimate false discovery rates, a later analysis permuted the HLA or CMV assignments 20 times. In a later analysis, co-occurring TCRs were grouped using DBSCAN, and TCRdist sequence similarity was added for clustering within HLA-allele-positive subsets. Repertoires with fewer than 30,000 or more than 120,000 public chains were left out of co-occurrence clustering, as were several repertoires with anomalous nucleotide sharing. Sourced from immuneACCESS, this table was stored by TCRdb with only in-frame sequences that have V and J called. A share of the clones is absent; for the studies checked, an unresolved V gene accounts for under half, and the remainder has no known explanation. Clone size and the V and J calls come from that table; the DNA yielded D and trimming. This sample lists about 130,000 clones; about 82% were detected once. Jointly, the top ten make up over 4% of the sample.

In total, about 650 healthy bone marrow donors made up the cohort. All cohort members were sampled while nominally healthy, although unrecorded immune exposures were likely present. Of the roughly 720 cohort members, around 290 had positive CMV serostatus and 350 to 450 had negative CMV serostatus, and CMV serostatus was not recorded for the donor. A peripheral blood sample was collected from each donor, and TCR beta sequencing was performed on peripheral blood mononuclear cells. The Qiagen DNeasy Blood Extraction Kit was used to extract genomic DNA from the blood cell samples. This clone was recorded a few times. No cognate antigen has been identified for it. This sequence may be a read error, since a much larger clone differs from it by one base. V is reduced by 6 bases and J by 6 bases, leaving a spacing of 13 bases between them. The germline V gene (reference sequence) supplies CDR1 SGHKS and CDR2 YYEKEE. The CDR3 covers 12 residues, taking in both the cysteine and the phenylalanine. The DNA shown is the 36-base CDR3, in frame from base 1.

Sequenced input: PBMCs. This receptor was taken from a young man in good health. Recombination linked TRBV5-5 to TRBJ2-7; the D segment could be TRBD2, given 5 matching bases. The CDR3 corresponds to CASTPGGSEQYF. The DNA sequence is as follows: TGTGCCAGCACCCCAGGAGGATCCGAGCAGTACTTC.